The clone carrying this TCR beta chain is medium-sized in the sample. Its matching antigen is unknown. There are 15 residues in the CDR3. Trimming removed 5 bases from V and 3 bases from J; junction bases left unmatched: 7. Germline CDR1 reads MNHEY; CDR2 reads SVGEGT. This sample is part of a study of early T cells in non-severe SARS-CoV-2 infection. General study findings and limits: Using VDJdb, the matching emphasized anti-spike CD8 responses while missing private and CD4 specificities.

Attachment of unique molecular identifiers was made to individual cDNA molecules. Via MiXCR, TCRdb re-called the 5' RACE reads, giving one row per CDR3 protein. The data contain around 21,000 distinct CDR3 sequences, 4% of them singletons. Sequenced input: whole blood. The chain recombines TRBV6-2 or TRBV6-3 with TRBJ2-3; 8 positions match TRBD1. This clonotype was sampled from an adult who was a healthcare worker with PCR-confirmed SARS-CoV-2 infection or an uninfected control (not recorded which). The CDR3 reads CASSTYRQGTDTQYF. As DNA, the CDR3 is TGTGCCAGCAGTACCTACCGACAGGGGACAGATACGCAGTATTTT.